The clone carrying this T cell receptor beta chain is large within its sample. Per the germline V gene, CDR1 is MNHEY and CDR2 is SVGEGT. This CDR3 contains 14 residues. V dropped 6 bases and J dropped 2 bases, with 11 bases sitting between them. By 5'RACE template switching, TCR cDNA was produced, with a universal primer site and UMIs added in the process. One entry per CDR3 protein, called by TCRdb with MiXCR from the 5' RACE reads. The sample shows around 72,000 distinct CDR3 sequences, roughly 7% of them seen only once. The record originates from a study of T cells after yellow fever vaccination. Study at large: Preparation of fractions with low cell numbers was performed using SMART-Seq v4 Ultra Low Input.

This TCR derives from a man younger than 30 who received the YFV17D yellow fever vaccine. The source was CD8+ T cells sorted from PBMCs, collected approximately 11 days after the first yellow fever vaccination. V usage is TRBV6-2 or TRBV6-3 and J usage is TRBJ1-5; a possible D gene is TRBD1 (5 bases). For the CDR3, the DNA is TGTGCCAGCAGATCACTACAGGGCAATCAGCCCCAGCATTTT. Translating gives CASRSLQGNQPQHF.